Presented here are 18 T cell receptor beta chains from one specimen sequenced in a study of shared clonotypes between healthy human individuals. Generated by immunoSEQ multiplex PCR, the TCRdb table keeps only in-frame clones and is missing some. The sample includes around 2.3 million clones, about 94% of them seen just once. The sample taken for sequencing was naive CD4+ T cells sorted from blood. Stated subset: CD45RA+ positively selected. The receptors stem from a man in his late teens or twenties in good health.

The rearrangement joins TRBV7-6 to TRBJ2-2, with TRBD2 as a possible D gene (6 bases). CDR3 length equals 14 residues. V gave up 0 bases and J gave up 5 bases, with 7 bases separating them. The V gene's germline CDR1 is SGHVS and CDR2 FNYEAQ. The CDR3 bases are TGTGCCAGCAGCTTAGCGGAGGGGACCGGGGAGCTGTTTTTT. As protein: CASSLAEGTGELFF.

This chain joins TRBV28 and TRBJ1-1; possibly TRBD1 for D (5 bases). V was trimmed by 7 bases and J by 7 bases, leaving 13 bases between them. The germline CDR1 and CDR2 sequences are MDHEN and SYDVKM. The CDR3 totals 12 residues. The CDR3 here is CASTPEGHEAFF. In nucleotides, the CDR3 is TGTGCCAGCACACCCGAGGGGCATGAAGCTTTCTTT.

The chain combines TRBV4-3 with TRBJ1-2, with 7 bases identical to TRBD1. The junction had 8 bases not matched to a gene; V was cut back by 0 bases and J by 4 bases. Germline CDR1 reads LGHNA; CDR2 reads YSLEER. This CDR3 has 16 residues. CDR3 DNA sequence: TGCGCCAGCAGCCAAGATGCCCAGGGGGAAAGCTATGGCTACACCTTC. It yields the protein CASSQDAQGESYGYTF.

This sequence joins TRBV19 and TRBJ2-4; D unresolved. V lost 7 bases and J 10 bases, leaving 11 bases between the germline ends. The CDR3 has 11 residues. CDR1 is LNHDA, CDR2 SQIVND, per germline (reference sequence). In DNA form, the CDR3 reads TGTGCCAGTACTTCAAGGGAAATTCAGTACTTC. This codes for CASTSREIQYF.

Here the CDR3 reads CASRDRRGGNTEAFF. CDR3 bases: TGTGCCAGCAGGGACCGTCGGGGAGGGAACACTGAAGCTTTCTTT. The chain combines TRBV5-4 with TRBJ1-1; no firm D call. The CDR3 runs to 15 residues. The V and J ends lost 5 bases and 1 base respectively, with 15 bases between them. The germline CDR1 and CDR2 sequences are SGHNT and YYREEE (reference sequence). Looking up the rest from reference TRBV5-4 and TRBJ1-1 gives the full variable domain: ETGVTQSPTHLIKTRGQQVTLRCSSQSGHNTVSWYQQALGQGPQFIFQYYREEENGRGNFPPRFSGLQFPNYSSELNVNALELDDSALYLCASRDRRGGNTEAFFGQGTRLTVV.

The chain recombines TRBV10-3 with TRBJ1-1; D unclear. The CDR3 totals 16 residues. The V end lost 1 base, the J end lost 1 base, and 13 bases lay between the germline ends. Looked up from germline, CDR1 is ENHRY and CDR2 is SYGVKD. CDR3 region: CAISEYVSVPNTEAFF. DNA for the CDR3: TGTGCCATCAGTGAGTATGTATCGGTACCGAACACTGAAGCTTTCTTT.

The chain uses TRBV6-1 and TRBJ2-3; D is perhaps TRBD2 (5 bases). Germline V gives CDR1 MNHNS, CDR2 SASEGT. The CDR3 length is 14 residues. The V and J ends lost 1 base and 3 bases respectively, with 8 bases between them. The CDR3 protein is CASSEGRTTDTQYF. The CDR3 coding sequence is TGTGCCAGCAGTGAAGGACGGACTACAGATACGCAGTATTTT.

This chain joins TRBV27 and TRBJ2-3, with 12 bases identical to TRBD2. Germline CDR1 MNHEY, CDR2 SMNVEV (reference sequence). CDR3 length: 17 residues. The V segment lost 5 bases and the J segment 6 bases; nucleotides outside the gene matches: 12. In DNA form, the CDR3 reads TGTGCCAGCAGTCTATTTCGACTAGCGGGAGTGGTGGATACGCAGTATTTT. Amino acids: CASSLFRLAGVVDTQYF.

V and J are TRBV5-6 and TRBJ2-5, with 7 bases matching TRBD1. Per germline, CDR1 SGHDT and CDR2 YYEEEE. V trimming: 0 bases; J trimming: 5 bases; junction bases outside the gene matches: 4. This CDR3 spans 14 amino acids. The CDR3 region is CASSLEGGVETQYF. CDR3 in DNA: TGTGCCAGCAGCTTGGAAGGGGGCGTTGAGACCCAGTACTTC.

The gene calls are TRBV2 and TRBJ1-2; possible D gene TRBD1, 6 bases. V lost 5 bases and J lost 2, with 9 bases in between. Germline values: CDR1 SNHLY, CDR2 FYNNEI. The CDR3 loop spans 13 amino acids. CDR3 region: CASSWTENYGYTF. The DNA for the CDR3 is TGTGCCAGCAGTTGGACAGAGAACTATGGCTACACCTTC.

Comment on this clone: Other DNA sequences in the sample encode the same CDR3. Written as DNA, the CDR3 is TGTGCCAGCACCTTAACAGATACGCAGTATTTT. Its protein product is CASTLTDTQYF. The rearrangement joins TRBV2 to TRBJ2-3, with D hard to call. This CDR3 is 11 amino acids long. Germline loops: CDR1 SNHLY, CDR2 FYNNEI. V lost 7 bases to trimming and J lost 3 bases, with 5 bases between them.

V and J are TRBV28 and TRBJ1-2; 7 bases are shared with TRBD1. The CDR3 runs to 13 residues. V gave up 6 bases and J gave up 6 bases; unmatched junction bases: 7. Germline V CDR1 and CDR2: MDHEN, SYDVKM. The CDR3 DNA is TGTGCCAGCAGACCTACAGGGGCCGATGGCTACACCTTC. Its translation is CASRPTGADGYTF.

The V and J genes are TRBV6-5 and TRBJ1-4, with 7 bases matching TRBD1. CDR3 length equals 15 residues. The V gene's germline CDR1 is MNHEY and CDR2 SVGAGI. Trimming at V came to 7 bases and at J to 0 bases, leaving 5 bases not matched to a gene. CDR3: CASKNTGATNEKLFF. The CDR3 DNA is TGTGCCAGCAAAAACACAGGGGCAACTAATGAAAAACTGTTTTTT.

The V call is TRBV6-1, the J call TRBJ2-7; perhaps D is TRBD1 or TRBD2 (6 bases each). V was cut by 3 bases and J by 0 bases, with 15 bases left in between. Germline CDR1 and CDR2: MNHNS and SASEGT. The CDR3 loop spans 16 amino acids. The CDR3 bases are TGTGCCAGCAGTGATTGGAGGGGGGAGAGCTCCTACGAGCAGTACTTC. Protein product: CASSDWRGESSYEQYF.

The genes are TRBV5-4 and TRBJ2-7; the match to TRBD2 covers 13 bases. CDR1 is SGHNT and CDR2 is YYREEE in the germline V gene (reference sequence). This CDR3 region has 16 residues. After removal of 5 bases from V and 2 bases from J, the junction contained 7 bases not matched to a gene. CDR3 loop: CASSNPGLAGAYEQYF. CDR3 nucleotide sequence: TGTGCCAGCAGTAACCCCGGACTAGCGGGGGCCTACGAGCAGTACTTC.

V usage is TRBV2 and J usage is TRBJ1-6; D is ambiguous. V lost 3 bases, J lost 13 bases, and 13 bases lay in between. The germline V gene encodes CDR1 SNHLY and CDR2 FYNNEI. The CDR3 totals 13 residues. The CDR3 here is CASSDQDLQPLHF. CDR3 coding DNA: TGTGCCAGCAGTGACCAGGATCTACAGCCCCTCCACTTT.

The V and J genes are TRBV28 and TRBJ1-2; D ambiguous. The germline gives CDR1 MDHEN, CDR2 SYDVKM. The CDR3 consists of 14 residues. Between the trimmed V and J ends, which lost 6 bases and 2 bases, there was a span of 13 bases. This CDR3 reads CASSPLVPNYGYTF. CDR3 coding DNA: TGTGCCAGCAGCCCACTCGTCCCAAACTATGGCTACACCTTC.

This clone was detected a few times. The sample carries other DNA sequences with the same CDR3. The chain employs TRBV7-2 and TRBJ2-5; D is ambiguous. The CDR3 runs 12 residues. The germline V gene has CDR1 SGHTA and CDR2 FQGNSA. Trimming cost V 1 base and J 4 bases, with 4 bases left between them. The CDR3 reads CASSLGLETQYF. DNA for the CDR3: TGTGCCAGCAGCTTAGGGTTAGAGACCCAGTACTTC.